This T cell receptor beta chain was identified during a study of regulatory T cells in long-lasting Graves disease. Overall study context: For a period under 3 months, newly diagnosed Graves' patients had taken antithyroid drugs.

Time point reported: newly diagnosed GD, antithyroid drugs for less than 3 months. RNA isolated from PBMCs was used to make the TCR library. Arm-PCR of CDR3 regions with iRepertoire HTBI primers generated TCR beta libraries. TCRdb itself ran the multiplex PCR reads through MiXCR, one entry per CDR3 protein. The sample yields about 540,000 distinct CDR3 sequences, roughly 14% seen once. Points from the study as a whole: Small sample size may have lowered accuracy.

This clonotype was recorded a few times. Its matching antigen is unknown. With a much larger clone just one base away, this may be a read error. This CDR3 comprises 12 residues. Germline CDR1 is SNHLY and CDR2 is FYNNEI. Trimming removed 8 bases from V and 8 bases from J, with 15 bases in between. The same specimen was also included in a second study, on T cells in Graves' hyperthyroidism and ophthalmopathy. From that paper: Clinical symptoms, serum thyroxine and TRAb, thyroid ultrasound and orbital computed tomography together formed the diagnostic basis. Among thyroid clonotypes expanded above 0.001, most also appeared in blood.

This material consisted of peripheral blood mononuclear cells (PBMCs), taken at new diagnosis, from a patient treated with antithyroid drugs. The chain recombines TRBV2 with TRBJ1-2; weak D call: TRBD1 (5 bases). The clonotype was recovered from a man aged 25-40 years with Graves disease. The CDR3, as DNA: TGTGCCAGCGCGGGACGCTTACGGGGCTACACCTTC. The encoded protein is CASAGRLRGYTF.